There are many counts of the clone carrying this TCR beta chain. Patients were excluded because of uncontrolled infection, other autoimmune disease, pregnancy or lactation. The data are from a study of T cells in Graves' hyperthyroidism and ophthalmopathy. Amplification yielded TCR beta CDR3 regions, with RNA transcripts as the source. When the TCR CDR3 underwent first-round RT-PCR, the HTBI primer set was used. TCRdb re-analysed the multiplex PCR reads in MiXCR, keeping a single row per CDR3 protein. The sample has hundreds of thousands of distinct CDR3 sequences; roughly 15% are singletons. V shed 6 bases, J shed 3 bases, and the junction held 4 bases outside the gene matches. There are 15 residues in the CDR3.

This clonotype was obtained from a woman aged 45-65 years with Graves' ophthalmopathy. Sequencing used blood. The gene calls are TRBV12-3 or TRBV12-4 and TRBJ2-2, with 10 bases lining up with TRBD1. For the CDR3, the DNA is TGTGCCAGCAGCCTGGACAGGGGGGACACCGGGGAGCTGTTTTTT. Protein sequence: CASSLDRGDTGELFF.